Below are 19 T cell receptor beta chains sequenced from a single sample in a study of shared clonotypes between healthy human individuals. TCRdb's table, derived via immunoSEQ multiplex PCR, lists solely in-frame clones and lacks some. The table lists approximately 2,000,000 clones, under 95% of them singletons. Sample: naive CD4+ T cells from PBMCs. As to subset: CD45RA+ positively selected. These receptors were taken from a man aged 18 to 29 in good health. Some clones in this sample may be carry-over from other donors' samples.

This clone was counted once. This rearrangement joins TRBV9 to TRBJ2-2, with 10 positions matching TRBD2. The V and J ends lost 3 bases and 4 bases, in that order; junction bases with no gene match: 6. The V gene's germline CDR1 is SGDLS and CDR2 YYNGEE. The CDR3 is made up of 16 amino acids. The CDR3 nucleotides read TGTGCCAGCAGCGATCAACTAGCGGGGCTCACCGGGGAGCTGTTTTTT. This encodes CASSDQLAGLTGELFF.

Here the CDR3 DNA reads TGTGCCAGCTCACCAGGTGGGGGGAGCAATCAGCCCCAGCATTTT. Its protein product is CASSPGGGSNQPQHF. The chain links TRBV18 to TRBJ1-5; maybe TRBD1 (5 bases). CDR1 and CDR2 from the germline V gene are KGHSH and LQKENI. Trimming left V 2 bases short and J 1 base short, with 9 bases between. The CDR3 loop spans 15 amino acids.

The chain recombines TRBV13 with TRBJ2-7; unclear D gene. The CDR3 runs to 15 residues. V dropped 1 base and J dropped 1 base, with 11 bases sitting between them. Per the germline V gene, CDR1 is PRHDT and CDR2 is FYEKMQ (reference sequence). CDR3 DNA: TGTGCCAGCAGCTTAGTCCTAGACGGGTCCTACGAGCAGTACTTC. Encoded protein: CASSLVLDGSYEQYF.

The chain combines TRBV5-5 with TRBJ2-7; D is unresolved. Trimming cost V 2 bases and J 2 bases, with 8 bases left between them. Germline CDR1 is SGHKS and CDR2 is YYEKEE (reference sequence). This CDR3 contains 13 residues. The CDR3 coding sequence is TGTGCCAGCAGCTTTGCAGTCGCCTACGAGCAGTACTTC. Translation gives CASSFAVAYEQYF. Using reference TRBV5-5 and TRBJ2-7 for the parts outside the CDR3, the full variable domain is DAGVTQSPTHLIKTRGQQVTLRCSPISGHKSVSWYQQVLGQGPQFIFQYYEKEERGRGNFPDRFSARQFPNYSSELNVNALLLGDSALYLCASSFAVAYEQYFGPGTRLTVT.

V is TRBV29-1 and J is TRBJ2-7; the match to TRBD1 covers 10 bases. Looked up from germline, CDR1 is SQVTM and CDR2 is ANQGSEA. This CDR3 comprises 15 residues. Trimming cost V 3 bases and J 2 bases; bases outside gene matches: 7. CDR3 in DNA: TGCAGCGTTGACGTGGGACAGGGGCCCCCCTACGAGCAGTACTTC. This gives the protein CSVDVGQGPPYEQYF.

The chain links TRBV5-1 to TRBJ2-1, with a possible D match to TRBD2 (5 bases). The CDR3 loop spans 15 amino acids. Germline lookup yields CDR1 SGHRS and CDR2 YFSETQ. V lost 5 bases to trimming and J lost 2 bases, with 14 bases between them. The CDR3 coding sequence is TGCGCCAGCAGTAGCGAGGGAGTCCCCTACAATGAGCAGTTCTTC. It encodes CASSSEGVPYNEQFF.

This chain links TRBV29-1 with TRBJ2-2; D possibly corresponds to TRBD1 (6 bases). V lost 7 bases to trimming and J lost 0 bases, with 12 bases between them. The CDR3 totals 14 residues. CDR1 SQVTM and CDR2 ANQGSEA come from the germline V gene. CDR3 coding DNA: TGCAGCGCCAGGGGTTGGGCGAACACCGGGGAGCTGTTTTTT. It is translated as CSARGWANTGELFF.

The chain recombines TRBV9 with TRBJ2-1; no clear D gene. V was shortened by 3 bases and J by 10 bases, with 17 bases between the two germline ends. The CDR3 sequence is 14 residues long. Germline V CDR1 and CDR2: SGDLS, YYNGEE. In nucleotides, the CDR3 is TGTGCCAGCAGCGCTGACGGACGAGCCCACGAGCAGTTCTTC. It encodes CASSADGRAHEQFF.

The rearrangement links TRBV28 to TRBJ2-7, with D possibly being TRBD1 (5 bases). The CDR3 is 14 amino acids. Trimming stripped 5 bases from V and 5 bases from J, with 16 bases between. Germline V gives CDR1 MDHEN, CDR2 SYDVKM. For the CDR3, the DNA is TGTGCCAGCAGTACAGGTCAGGGTCCCCACGAGCAGTACTTC. This gives the protein CASSTGQGPHEQYF.

CDR3 sequence reads: CASSSGGASGSYEQYF. The CDR3 DNA sequence: TGTGCCAGCAGCTCGGGGGGGGCTAGCGGATCCTACGAGCAGTACTTC. This sequence joins TRBV5-4 and TRBJ2-7, with 8 bases aligning to TRBD2. The trim removed 3 bases at V and 1 base at J, leaving 9 bases unmatched. Germline-derived CDR1 and CDR2 are SGHNT and YYREEE (reference sequence). CDR3 length: 16 amino acids.

The V and J genes are TRBV4-2 and TRBJ1-4; D possibly corresponds to TRBD1 (6 bases). This CDR3 is built from 16 residues. V lost 4 bases, J lost 4 bases, and 16 bases lay in between. Germline V CDR1 and CDR2: LGHNA, YNFKEQ. The CDR3 DNA is TGTGCCAGCAGCCCCTCCCGTCGAGGGGGTAATGAAAAACTGTTTTTT. This sequence encodes CASSPSRRGGNEKLFF.

The chain recombines TRBV5-1 with TRBJ2-1, with TRBD1 matching over 8 bases. With 4 bases clipped from V and 8 bases from J, the junction kept 14 bases outside the gene matches. Germline lookup yields CDR1 SGHRS and CDR2 YFSETQ. The CDR3 is 16 amino acids. The CDR3 DNA is TGCGCCAGCAGCATTCGCCGGGACAGGCAAAGGGATGAGCAGTTCTTC. Amino acid sequence: CASSIRRDRQRDEQFF.

Remarks on this clone: The identical CDR3 is also encoded by other nucleotide sequences in the sample. This chain joins TRBV11-3 and TRBJ2-7; D is undetermined. CDR1 is SGHNT, CDR2 YENEEA, per germline. V lost 5 bases and J 1 base, leaving 9 bases between the germline ends. The CDR3 runs 13 residues. The CDR3 here is CASSLGPSYEQYF. The CDR3 DNA reads TGTGCCAGCAGCCTTGGACCTTCCTACGAGCAGTACTTC.

The V and J genes are TRBV28 and TRBJ1-4, with D possibly matching TRBD1 (6 bases). V dropped 0 bases and J dropped 8 bases, with 13 bases sitting between them. CDR1 MDHEN and CDR2 SYDVKM come from the germline V gene. CDR3 length: 15 amino acids. The CDR3 region has the DNA TGTGCCAGCAGTTTATGGGGGCCAGGGGACGAAAAACTGTTTTTT. Translated, it gives CASSLWGPGDEKLFF. Complete variable domain (other parts from reference TRBV28 and TRBJ1-4): DVKVTQSSRYLVKRTGEKVFLECVQDMDHENMFWYRQDPGLGLRLIYFSYDVKMKEKGDIPEGYSVSREKKERFSLILESASTNQTSMYLCASSLWGPGDEKLFFGSGTQLSVL.

The V gene is TRBV5-4, the J gene TRBJ1-1; 7 bases line up with TRBD1. The CDR3 has 16 residues. The germline V gene encodes CDR1 SGHNT and CDR2 YYREEE (reference sequence). Losses at the gene ends were 4 bases for V and 2 bases for J; bases not matched to a gene: 11. CDR3 sequence (DNA): TGTGCCAGCAGCGGAGGCGGGAGGGGGCTTAACACTGAAGCTTTCTTT. Its protein product is CASSGGGRGLNTEAFF.

This clone was recorded only once. This chain joins TRBV27 and TRBJ1-2; D gene unclear. The CDR3 extends over 14 amino acids. The V end was cut by 6 bases, the J end by 0 bases, with 11 bases between. Germline CDR1 MNHEY, CDR2 SMNVEV (reference sequence). The DNA of the CDR3 is TGTGCCAGCAGCACCCAAACATCTAACTATGGCTACACCTTC. Protein sequence: CASSTQTSNYGYTF.

This sequence joins TRBV27 and TRBJ2-7; D ambiguous. This CDR3 contains 15 residues. Germline V lookup: CDR1 MNHEY, CDR2 SMNVEV (reference sequence). Deletions cut 0 bases from V and 2 bases from J, with 11 bases between. CDR3 in amino acids: CASSLSVAHPYEQYF. The CDR3 DNA follows: TGTGCCAGCAGTTTATCGGTAGCCCATCCCTACGAGCAGTACTTC.

The chain carries TRBV7-3 and TRBJ2-2; tentative D call: TRBD1 (6 bases). This CDR3 has 15 residues. V dropped 5 bases and J dropped 3 bases, with 13 bases sitting between them. Per germline, CDR1 SGHTA and CDR2 FQGTGA. The CDR3, as DNA: TGTGCCAGCAGCCAGCCAGGGGTGGACACCGGGGAGCTGTTTTTT. Its protein is CASSQPGVDTGELFF.

The chain has TRBV15 and TRBJ2-5; D could derive from TRBD1 or TRBD2 (5 bases each). The germline CDR1 and CDR2 sequences are LNHNV and YYDKDF (reference sequence). The CDR3 runs 16 residues. The V and J ends lost 1 base and 4 bases respectively, with 16 bases between them. CDR3 DNA: TGTGCCACCAGCAGAGTTCAAGGTTATGGGGGAGAGACCCAGTACTTC. Its protein product is CATSRVQGYGGETQYF.